This is a list of T cell receptor beta chains from one sample in a study of blood T cells in healthy people across ages. TCRdb re-derived calls from the 5' RACE reads in MiXCR, one entry per CDR3 protein. The sample holds about 970,000 distinct CDR3 sequences, roughly 47% seen once. Sequences were obtained from blood. The receptors were gathered from an older woman in good health. The CDR3 runs from the conserved cysteine through the conserved F or W. Each record gives: clone size, J gene, D gene, V gene, CDR3 DNA, CDR3 protein. A D gene is named only where the DNA matches it firmly. Rows give clone size only sometimes, using once, few, many, or a class for an expanded clone.

abundance: many; j_gene: TRBJ2-7; d_gene: .; v_gene: TRBV28; CDR3nt: TGTGCCAGTAGCCCTGCGGGATACGAGCAGTACTTC; CDR3aa: CASSPAGYEQYF
abundance: .; j_gene: TRBJ2-4; d_gene: .; v_gene: TRBV28; CDR3nt: TGTGCCAGCAGTTTATGGGAGGGCCGGGCCAAAAACATTCAGTACTTC; CDR3aa: CASSLWEGRAKNIQYF
abundance: few; j_gene: TRBJ2-1; d_gene: TRBD2; v_gene: TRBV12-3/TRBV12-4; CDR3nt: TGTGCCAGCAGTTTAAGCGGGAGCACCTACAATGAGCAGTTCTTC; CDR3aa: CASSLSGSTYNEQFF
abundance: .; j_gene: TRBJ2-3; d_gene: TRBD1; v_gene: TRBV7-9; CDR3nt: TGTGCCAGCAGCGTATTCGGTAGACAGGGGCTTACGCAGTATTTT; CDR3aa: CASSVFGRQGLTQYF
abundance: .; j_gene: TRBJ2-7; d_gene: .; v_gene: TRBV7-9; CDR3nt: TGTGCCAGCAGCTTAGGGGGGGCATGGAACGAGCAGTACTTC; CDR3aa: CASSLGGAWNEQYF
abundance: few; j_gene: TRBJ2-7; d_gene: .; v_gene: TRBV9; CDR3nt: TGTGCCAGCAGCCGGACGGACAGCTCCTACGAGCAGTACTTC; CDR3aa: CASSRTDSSYEQYF
abundance: .; j_gene: TRBJ2-5; d_gene: .; v_gene: TRBV20-1; CDR3nt: TGCAGTGCTAAACAGCAAATCGCCCCCAACGAGCAGAACTTC; CDR3aa: CSAKQQIAPNEQNF
abundance: .; j_gene: TRBJ2-1; d_gene: TRBD2; v_gene: TRBV27; CDR3nt: TGTGCCAGCCATTATTTGGGTGGGACTAGCGCTTACAATGAGCAGTTCTTC; CDR3aa: CASHYLGGTSAYNEQFF
abundance: .; j_gene: TRBJ2-1; d_gene: .; v_gene: TRBV24-1; CDR3nt: TGTGCCACCAGTGATCAGGGGGGGATTAACAATGAGCAGTTCTTC; CDR3aa: CATSDQGGINNEQFF
abundance: .; j_gene: TRBJ2-1; d_gene: TRBD2; v_gene: TRBV20-1; CDR3nt: TGCAGTGCTCGTGGGACTAGCGCCTACAATGAGCAGTTCTTC; CDR3aa: CSARGTSAYNEQFF
abundance: few; j_gene: TRBJ1-2; d_gene: TRBD1; v_gene: TRBV2; CDR3nt: TGTGCCAGCACCGCGTTTATGACAGGGGGCAGGGATGGCTACACCTTC; CDR3aa: CASTAFMTGGRDGYTF
abundance: .; j_gene: TRBJ2-7; d_gene: TRBD2; v_gene: TRBV7-8; CDR3nt: TGTGCCAGCAGCTTAGTCCCTAGCGGCTACGAGCAGTACTTC; CDR3aa: CASSLVPSGYEQYF
abundance: .; j_gene: TRBJ2-1; d_gene: TRBD2; v_gene: TRBV12-3/TRBV12-4; CDR3nt: TGTGCCAGCAGCCGACTAGCGGGAGGGACCAATGAGCAGTTCTTC; CDR3aa: CASSRLAGGTNEQFF
abundance: .; j_gene: TRBJ2-1; d_gene: .; v_gene: TRBV7-9; CDR3nt: TGTGCCACCCTTGGGGGCGGGTACAATGAGCAGTTCTTC; CDR3aa: CATLGGGYNEQFF
abundance: .; j_gene: TRBJ2-7; d_gene: .; v_gene: TRBV20-1; CDR3nt: TGCAGTGCTCCTCCACCGGGGGGCGGCTACGAGCAGTACTTC; CDR3aa: CSAPPPGGGYEQYF
abundance: many; j_gene: TRBJ2-3; d_gene: .; v_gene: TRBV5-1; CDR3nt: TGCGCCAGCAGCTTACGGGAAACAGATACGCAGTATTTT; CDR3aa: CASSLRETDTQYF
abundance: .; j_gene: TRBJ1-2; d_gene: .; v_gene: TRBV7-6; CDR3nt: TGTGCCAGCAGCTCCGGACGGGGAGTTAACTATGGCTACACCTTC; CDR3aa: CASSSGRGVNYGYTF
abundance: .; j_gene: TRBJ2-4; d_gene: .; v_gene: TRBV2; CDR3nt: TGTGCCAGCAGTGAAGGGGGGGCATTAGCCAAAAACATTCAGTACTTC; CDR3aa: CASSEGGALAKNIQYF
abundance: once; j_gene: TRBJ2-4; d_gene: .; v_gene: TRBV11-2; CDR3nt: TGTGCCAGCAGCCCCAATAGTTTAAAAAACATTCAGTACTTC; CDR3aa: CASSPNSLKNIQYF
abundance: .; j_gene: TRBJ2-5; d_gene: TRBD2; v_gene: TRBV6-5; CDR3nt: TGTGCCAGCAGTTACGTTAGCGGGTACCAAGAGACCCAGTACTTC; CDR3aa: CASSYVSGYQETQYF
abundance: few; j_gene: TRBJ2-1; d_gene: .; v_gene: TRBV7-8; CDR3nt: TGTGCCAGCAGTCTTTTCCGGGACCGATTATACAATGAGCAGTTCTTC; CDR3aa: CASSLFRDRLYNEQFF
abundance: .; j_gene: TRBJ2-2; d_gene: .; v_gene: TRBV28; CDR3nt: TGTGCCACTTGGCGGGGCATCAGCACCGGGGAGCTGTTTTTT; CDR3aa: CATWRGISTGELFF
abundance: .; j_gene: TRBJ2-2; d_gene: TRBD1; v_gene: TRBV5-1; CDR3nt: TGCGCCAGCAGCTTGGTGGGACAGGGAAGGTTATCATCGTCCGGGGAGCTGTTTTTT; CDR3aa: CASSLVGQGRLSSSGELFF
abundance: few; j_gene: TRBJ2-3; d_gene: .; v_gene: TRBV25-1; CDR3nt: TGTGCCAGCAGTGAATTATCAGTCCCCACAGATACGCAGTATTTT; CDR3aa: CASSELSVPTDTQYF
abundance: few; j_gene: TRBJ2-4; d_gene: .; v_gene: TRBV28; CDR3nt: TGTGCCACCAGAATGACTAAACTTCAGTACTTC; CDR3aa: CATRMTKLQYF
abundance: few; j_gene: TRBJ2-3; d_gene: .; v_gene: TRBV29-1; CDR3nt: TGCAGCGTTGAAGAGGGGCGCGGGGCGCAGTATTTT; CDR3aa: CSVEEGRGAQYF
abundance: once; j_gene: TRBJ2-3; d_gene: TRBD2; v_gene: TRBV2; CDR3nt: TGTGCCAGCAGTGAGAGACCGGGACTAGCGGGAGTAAGGCGAACAGATACGCAGTATTTT; CDR3aa: CASSERPGLAGVRRTDTQYF
abundance: many; j_gene: TRBJ2-7; d_gene: TRBD2; v_gene: TRBV6-4; CDR3nt: TGTGCCAGCAGTGAACTAGCGGGAGGGTACGAGCAGTACTTC; CDR3aa: CASSELAGGYEQYF
abundance: .; j_gene: TRBJ2-5; d_gene: TRBD2; v_gene: TRBV9; CDR3nt: TGTGCCAGCAGCGTAGCTCAGGCGGGAGAGTCGTACTTC; CDR3aa: CASSVAQAGESYF